The next 16 T cell receptor beta chains were all read from a single sample in a study of cytomegalovirus exposure and HLA in healthy donors. With 60 Vbeta and 13 Jbeta primers, the PCR was carried out. Some clones are missing from TCRdb's copy, which holds only in-frame ones; the method was immunoSEQ multiplex PCR. Among over 200,000 clones listed, about 79% were seen once. The sequenced sample consisted of PBMCs. The receptors stem from a male donor in good health and CMV-seronegative.

The chain joins TRBV4-3 to TRBJ2-7, with 7 positions matching TRBD2. Germline CDR1 and CDR2: LGHNA and YSLEER. CDR3 length: 19 residues. The junction had 18 bases not matched to a gene; V was cut back by 4 bases and J by 0 bases. The CDR3 DNA reads as TGCGCCAGCAGCCTACAAATGACCTCTAGCGGCAGGTACTCCTACGAGCAGTACTTC. Translation gives CASSLQMTSSGRYSYEQYF.

The genes are TRBV6-6 and TRBJ2-3, with 10 positions matching TRBD1. Germline CDR1 reads MNHNY; CDR2 reads SVGAGI (reference sequence). The CDR3 has 15 residues. V trimming: 6 bases; J trimming: 3 bases; junction bases outside the gene matches: 6. This CDR3 reads CASRGTGAGTDTQYF. Here the CDR3 DNA reads TGTGCCAGCAGGGGGACAGGGGCGGGAACAGATACGCAGTATTTT.

The genes are TRBV5-6 and TRBJ2-7, with 9 bases aligning to TRBD1. Germline CDR1 reads SGHDT; CDR2 reads YYEEEE. V lost 1 base and J lost 2; bases outside the gene matches: 4. This CDR3 contains 15 residues. In DNA form, the CDR3 reads TGTGCCAGCAGCTTGCCCGGGACAGGGCCCTACGAGCAGTACTTC. It yields the protein CASSLPGTGPYEQYF.

The chain uses TRBV9 and TRBJ1-1, with a tentative D call TRBD1 (5 bases). Trimming stripped 2 bases from V and 3 bases from J, with 14 bases between. Germline V CDR1 and CDR2: SGDLS, YYNGEE. The CDR3 consists of 15 residues. In DNA form, the CDR3 reads TGTGCCAGCAGCGTGGGAGCGGGGGGAGACACTGAAGCTTTCTTT. Protein: CASSVGAGGDTEAFF.

V usage is TRBV7-2 and J usage is TRBJ2-1; 10 bases match TRBD2. The germline V gene has CDR1 SGHTA and CDR2 FQGNSA. There are 16 residues in the CDR3. The J segment lost 3 bases and the V segment lost 1 base, leaving 3 bases of the junction unmatched. The CDR3 spells CASSLVSGGIYNEQFF. CDR3 nucleotides: TGTGCCAGCAGCTTAGTTAGCGGGGGGATCTACAATGAGCAGTTCTTC.

The table lists this clone with a few counts. CDR3 coding DNA: TGTGCCAGCAGCTTACAGGGGGCTTACTATGGCTACACCTTC. The encoded protein is CASSLQGAYYGYTF. The chain recombines TRBV7-8 with TRBJ1-2; 8 positions match TRBD1. This CDR3 spans 14 amino acids. The germline V gene has CDR1 SGHVS and CDR2 FQNEAQ. The V and J ends lost 2 bases and 3 bases, in that order; junction bases with no gene match: 2.

The chain uses TRBV5-1 and TRBJ1-1; 8 bases map to TRBD1. The CDR3 loop spans 12 amino acids. The junction had 3 bases not matched to a gene; V was cut back by 4 bases and J by 7 bases. The germline gives CDR1 SGHRS, CDR2 YFSETQ. CDR3 DNA sequence: TGCGCCAGCAGCGGAGACAGGGGTGAAGCTTTCTTT. It encodes CASSGDRGEAFF.

The chain couples TRBV28 to TRBJ2-4; the D gene is possibly TRBD2 (7 bases). Between the trimmed V and J ends, which lost 9 bases and 9 bases, there was a span of 18 bases. Germline CDR1 and CDR2: MDHEN and SYDVKM. There are 13 residues in the CDR3. In DNA form, the CDR3 reads TGTGCCAGTGTAGGGGGGGGAAAGGGCATTCAGTACTTC. It translates to CASVGGGKGIQYF.

In this sample, this clone turned up once. V and J are TRBV28 and TRBJ2-2, with 9 bases identical to TRBD1. Looked up from germline, CDR1 is MDHEN and CDR2 is SYDVKM. Trimming cost V 5 bases and J 5 bases; bases outside gene matches: 9. CDR3 length equals 16 residues. CDR3 amino acids: CASSGPGQGITGELFF. For the CDR3, the DNA is TGTGCCAGCAGTGGACCGGGACAGGGTATAACCGGGGAGCTGTTTTTT.

This clone turned up a few times. The chain uses TRBV30 and TRBJ2-2; D is unresolved. This CDR3 contains 14 residues. Trimming removed 3 bases from V and 8 bases from J, with 16 bases in between. Germline CDR1 is GTSNPN and CDR2 is SVGIG (reference sequence). The CDR3 DNA reads as TGTGCCTGGAGCCTCCACGGTACTACAGGGGAGCTGTTTTTT. Encoded protein: CAWSLHGTTGELFF.

This chain joins TRBV28 and TRBJ1-2, with D uncertain. The CDR3 is made up of 14 amino acids. CDR1 MDHEN and CDR2 SYDVKM come from the germline V gene. Trimming stripped 6 bases from V and 1 base from J, with 12 bases between. This chain's CDR3 is CASSPAGSNYGYTF. The DNA for the CDR3 is TGTGCCAGCAGCCCGGCGGGCAGTAACTATGGCTACACCTTC.

This clone was seen once. The CDR3 DNA reads as TGTGCCAGCAGTTACTACGAGGGCTCCTACAATGAGCAGTTCTTC. Its protein is CASSYYEGSYNEQFF. The chain joins TRBV6-6 to TRBJ2-1, with D possibly matching TRBD2 (5 bases). The CDR3 totals 15 residues. V lost 1 base to trimming and J lost 0 bases, with 7 bases between them. Germline V gives CDR1 MNHNY, CDR2 SVGAGI (reference sequence).

This clone was observed a handful of times. The chain carries TRBV7-2 and TRBJ2-7, with TRBD1 matching over 9 bases. Germline V gene data show CDR1 as SGHTA and CDR2 as FQGNSA. The CDR3 loop spans 17 amino acids. V lost 0 bases and J lost 2; bases outside the gene matches: 8. The CDR3 region has the DNA TGTGCCAGCAGCTTAGCGCTCCGACAGGGGGGAACCTACGAGCAGTACTTC. Its protein is CASSLALRQGGTYEQYF. Supplemented by reference TRBV7-2 and TRBJ2-7, the full variable domain reads GAGVSQSPSNKVTEKGKDVELRCDPISGHTALYWYRQSLGQGLEFLIYFQGNSAPDKSGLPSDRFSAERTGGSVSTLTIQRTQQEDSAVYLCASSLALRQGGTYEQYFGPGTRLTVT.

This chain uses TRBV30 with TRBJ2-7; 7 bases are a match to TRBD1. The CDR3 totals 14 residues. Looked up from germline, CDR1 is GTSNPN and CDR2 is SVGIG (reference sequence). J was trimmed by 5 bases and V by 0 bases; bases with no gene match: 7. The CDR3 nucleotides are TGTGCCTGGAGTGTAGGTGGGACAGTCCACGAGCAGTACTTC. It yields the protein CAWSVGGTVHEQYF.

The rearrangement joins TRBV27 to TRBJ1-5; 8 bases are shared with TRBD1. J gave up 3 bases and V 5 bases, and 3 bases lay outside the gene matches. The CDR3 spans 14 residues. CDR1 is MNHEY, CDR2 SMNVEV, per germline (reference sequence). The CDR3, as DNA: TGTGCCAGCAGTCCACAGGGGGTCAATCAGCCCCAGCATTTT. Its protein product is CASSPQGVNQPQHF.

This sequence joins TRBV6-5 and TRBJ1-4, with TRBD1 identical over 7 bases. Germline CDR1 MNHEY, CDR2 SVGAGI. The J segment lost 2 bases and the V segment lost 5 bases, leaving 5 bases of the junction unmatched. This CDR3 is 15 amino acids long. CDR3 sequence reads: CASSQDRATNEKLFF. In DNA, the CDR3 is TGTGCCAGCAGTCAAGACAGGGCTACTAATGAAAAACTGTTTTTT.